Following are 4 T cell receptor beta chains from one sample sequenced in a study of blood T cells in healthy people across ages. A J-beta primer mix and a sample-barcoded 5' primer were used in a second PCR of roughly 6 to 11 cycles. TCRdb re-called the 5' RACE reads through MiXCR, storing one row per CDR3 protein. The sample gives 1.2 million to 1.5 million distinct CDR3 sequences, approximately 40% of which show up once; 7.9% is in the top ten. The specimen sequenced was blood. These receptors all stem from a woman under 30 in good health.

In regard to this clonotype: One junction end does not reproduce the germline sequence, and a read error may be involved. The chain employs TRBV2 and TRBJ1-5; TRBD1 aligns across 10 bases. Germline V gene lookup returns CDR1 SNHLY and CDR2 FYNNEI. The CDR3 covers 15 residues. The CDR3, as DNA: TGTGCAAGCACCGGACAGGGGGGGATGAATCAGCCCCAGCATTTT. Protein: CASTGQGGMNQPQHF.

The rearrangement uses TRBV7-2 and TRBJ2-1, with TRBD2 matching 7 bases. Germline CDR1 is SGHTA and CDR2 is FQGNSA. This CDR3 spans 15 amino acids. After removal of 6 bases from V and 4 bases from J, the junction contained 9 bases not matched to a gene. CDR3 region: CASRSGALIYNEQFF. Here the CDR3 DNA reads TGTGCCAGCAGAAGCGGGGCCCTTATTTACAATGAGCAGTTCTTC.

The DNA of the CDR3 is TGTGCCAGCATGGACAGCTTCTACAATGAGCAGTTCTTC. It encodes CASMDSFYNEQFF. The J gene is TRBJ2-1, the V gene TRBV6-6; D possibly corresponds to TRBD1 (6 bases). Germline CDR1 reads MNHNY; CDR2 reads SVGAGI (reference sequence). Trimming pared 7 bases from V and 3 bases from J, leaving 10 bases between. The CDR3 consists of 13 residues.

The J gene is TRBJ1-5, the V gene TRBV12-3 or TRBV12-4; TRBD1 is a possible D gene (5 bases). The CDR3 consists of 15 residues. Trimming left V 7 bases short and J 4 bases short, with 17 bases between. DNA of the CDR3: TGTGCCAGCACCATGACAATGCAGGGAAATCAGCCCCAGCATTTT. It translates to CASTMTMQGNQPQHF.